This record looks at one T cell receptor beta chain sequence and its context. The data originate from a study of cytomegalovirus exposure and HLA in healthy donors. This CDR3 region has 11 residues. Germline V gene data show CDR1 as DFQATT and CDR2 as SNEGSKA (reference sequence). PCR amplification relied on 60 Vbeta primers (plus 13 Jbeta primers). Libraries were prepared by immunoSEQ multiplex PCR; TCRdb keeps only in-frame clonotypes and omits some of them. Of approximately 180,000 clones in the sample, roughly three quarters were seen once. This clonotype was obtained from a male donor in good health and CMV-seronegative. V usage is TRBV20-1 and J usage is TRBJ2-5; D remains unclear. The J call may be incorrect, as the DNA end agrees better with TRBJ2-7. The material sequenced was PBMCs. Here the CDR3 DNA reads TGCAGTGCTAGAGAAACCTACGAGCAGTACTTC. This translates into CSARETYEQYF.